The clone carrying this T cell receptor (beta chain) is medium-sized. The antigen is unknown. Amplification of TCR beta used genomic DNA extracted from peripheral blood. Per the germline V gene, CDR1 is SQVTM and CDR2 is ANQGSEA. V dropped 8 bases and J dropped 6; count of bases not matched to a gene: 8. The CDR3 is 13 amino acids. TRB rearrangements spanning V, D and J were amplified using mixed TRB-A/B primers. A single record per CDR3 protein comes from TCRdb applying MiXCR to the multiplex PCR reads. The sample has about 6,300 distinct CDR3 sequences, roughly 35% seen once. This entry belongs to a study of T cell repertoires in aging, cancer and after chemotherapy. For the study at large: The whole study produced a dataset of several million TCR reads. Study observations and caveats: In each cancer cohort, median generation probability increased across chemotherapy, suggesting thymic output rebounded.

The chain recombines TRBV29-1 with TRBJ2-3; TRBD1 aligns across 10 bases. The TCR originated in a human donor in good health. Specimen: blood. The CDR3 spells CSSGQGVWDTQYF. The CDR3 region has the DNA TGCAGCTCAGGACAGGGGGTATGGGATACGCAGTATTTT.